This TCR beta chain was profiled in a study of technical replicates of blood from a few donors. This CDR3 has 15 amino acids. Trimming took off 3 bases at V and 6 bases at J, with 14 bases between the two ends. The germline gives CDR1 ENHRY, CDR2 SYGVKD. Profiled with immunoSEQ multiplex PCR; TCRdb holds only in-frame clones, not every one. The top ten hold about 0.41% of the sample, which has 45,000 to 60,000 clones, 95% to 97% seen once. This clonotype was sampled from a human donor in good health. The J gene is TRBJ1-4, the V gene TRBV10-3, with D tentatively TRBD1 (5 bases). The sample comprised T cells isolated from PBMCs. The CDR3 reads CAISDPTGVDEKLFF. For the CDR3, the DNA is TGTGCCATCAGTGACCCGACGGGGGTAGATGAAAAACTGTTTTTT.